A single sample is the source of the 18 T cell receptor beta chains below, sequenced in a study of cytomegalovirus exposure and HLA in healthy donors. It was with 60 Vbeta and 13 Jbeta primers that the PCR ran. The method was immunoSEQ multiplex PCR; TCRdb's version includes in-frame clones alone and lacks a portion of them. The sample comprises approximately 150,000 clones, around 64% of which are singletons, and more than 2.5% rests with the top ten. Sample: PBMCs. These TCRs come from a woman aged 30 to 39 in good health and CMV-seronegative.

V usage is TRBV9 and J usage is TRBJ2-3; D is undetermined. V lost 0 bases, J lost 0 bases, and 11 bases lay in between. The germline V gene encodes CDR1 SGDLS and CDR2 YYNGEE. This CDR3 is 16 amino acids long. The CDR3 nucleotides are TGTGCCAGCAGCGTAGCTCTCCAGGAAAGCACAGATACGCAGTATTTT. Its translation is CASSVALQESTDTQYF.

This chain links TRBV6-6 with TRBJ2-7; 8 nucleotides agree with TRBD1. V dropped 5 bases and J dropped 4; count of bases not matched to a gene: 10. Looked up from germline, CDR1 is MNHNY and CDR2 is SVGAGI (reference sequence). The CDR3 is made up of 15 amino acids. The CDR3 spells CASSSSEQGEYEQYF. CDR3 nucleotide sequence: TGTGCCAGCAGTAGTAGCGAACAGGGGGAGTACGAGCAGTACTTC.

The V gene is TRBV5-1, the J gene TRBJ2-7; D not resolved. V was trimmed by 0 bases and J by 0 bases, leaving 7 bases between them. Germline lookup yields CDR1 SGHRS and CDR2 YFSETQ. This CDR3 is built from 14 residues. CDR3 bases: TGCGCCAGCAGCTTGGTATCCAGCTCCTACGAGCAGTACTTC. Translated, it gives CASSLVSSSYEQYF.

In this sample, this clone turned up once. The J gene is TRBJ2-7, the V gene TRBV18, with a possible D match to TRBD1 (5 bases). The length of the CDR3 is 14 residues. Trimming took off 3 bases at V and 1 base at J, with 10 bases between the two ends. Germline V gene sequence: CDR1 KGHSH, CDR2 LQKENI. CDR3 sequence reads: CASSPSDTSYEQYF. The CDR3 region has the DNA TGTGCCAGCTCACCTTCGGACACTTCCTACGAGCAGTACTTC.

The CDR3 spells CASSRRLQAGETQYF. As DNA, the CDR3 is TGCGCCAGCAGCCGGCGGCTACAGGCGGGGGAGACCCAGTACTTC. The chain joins TRBV4-3 to TRBJ2-5, with a tentative D call TRBD2 (6 bases). Trimming left V 4 bases short and J 5 bases short, with 17 bases between. This CDR3 comprises 15 residues. The germline V gene has CDR1 LGHNA and CDR2 YSLEER.

This clone was seen only once. The chain uses TRBV6-5 and TRBJ1-1; TRBD1 might be the D (5 bases). Germline V gives CDR1 MNHEY, CDR2 SVGAGI. The V gene lost 7 bases and the J gene lost 1 base, with 16 bases spanning the gap. The CDR3 is 15 amino acids. The CDR3 DNA reads as TGTGCCAGCAAACAAACCGGGGGGGGGAACACTGAAGCTTTCTTT. This translates into CASKQTGGGNTEAFF.

This clone was seen just once. V and J are TRBV6-6 and TRBJ2-1, with TRBD2 matching 10 bases. The length of the CDR3 is 15 residues. V trimming: 6 bases; J trimming: 7 bases; junction bases outside the gene matches: 9. Per germline, CDR1 MNHNY and CDR2 SVGAGI (reference sequence). The CDR3 sequence: CASSQAEREGNEQFF. The CDR3 bases are TGTGCCAGCAGCCAGGCGGAGCGGGAGGGAAATGAGCAGTTCTTC.

This clone showed up just once. The J gene is TRBJ2-1, the V gene TRBV7-3, with TRBD2 matching over 8 bases. The V gene end was trimmed by 4 bases and the J gene end by 1 base; junction bases not matched to a gene: 18. This CDR3 is 20 amino acids long. CDR1 and CDR2 from the germline V gene are SGHTA and FQGTGA. CDR3 amino acids: CASSSQGAPPAGGSYNEQFF. CDR3 bases: TGTGCCAGCAGCTCCCAAGGCGCCCCTCCGGCGGGAGGATCCTACAATGAGCAGTTCTTC.

In the case of this clone: Sequence at one end of the junction differs from germline and may be a read error. The chain employs TRBV7-9 and TRBJ1-1, with 7 bases lining up with TRBD1. The CDR3 totals 13 residues. CDR1 and CDR2 (germline): SEHNR, FQNEAQ (reference sequence). This CDR3 is CASRPNRDRDKIF. As DNA, the CDR3 is TGTGCCAGCAGACCCAACCGGGACAGAGATAAAATCTTT. Drawing the rest from reference TRBV7-9 and TRBJ1-1, the complete variable domain is DTGVSQNPRHKITKRGQNVTFRCDPISEHNRLYWYRQTLGQGPEFLTYFQNEAQLEKSRLLSDRFSAERPKGSFSTLEIQRTEQGDSAMYLCASRPNRDRDKIFGQGTRLTVV.

V usage is TRBV9 and J usage is TRBJ1-4; D is perhaps TRBD1 (6 bases). This CDR3 is 17 amino acids long. Trimming cost V 0 bases and J 5 bases, with 17 bases left between them. CDR1 is SGDLS and CDR2 is YYNGEE in the germline V gene. The CDR3 loop reads CASSVAGPGDVNEKLFF. The CDR3 DNA reads as TGTGCCAGCAGCGTAGCGGGGCCAGGGGATGTGAATGAAAAACTGTTTTTT.

This clone was seen once. The V call is TRBV7-9, the J call TRBJ2-5; D is perhaps TRBD2 (6 bases). Germline V CDR1 and CDR2: SEHNR, FQNEAQ (reference sequence). CDR3 size: 16 residues. Trimming removed 4 bases at V and 5 bases at J, with 20 bases between. The CDR3 sequence is CASSSFLYRGGETQYF. For the CDR3, the DNA is TGTGCCAGCAGCTCCTTTCTATATCGTGGGGGGGAGACCCAGTACTTC. The full variable domain, its missing parts supplied by reference TRBV7-9 and TRBJ2-5, is DTGVSQNPRHKITKRGQNVTFRCDPISEHNRLYWYRQTLGQGPEFLTYFQNEAQLEKSRLLSDRFSAERPKGSFSTLEIQRTEQGDSAMYLCASSSFLYRGGETQYFGPGTRLLVL.

This clone occurred once. The chain carries TRBV9 and TRBJ2-2, with D hard to call. The CDR3 runs to 11 residues. Looked up from germline, CDR1 is SGDLS and CDR2 is YYNGEE. Trimming took 3 bases from V and 6 from J, leaving 3 bases between them. The DNA of the CDR3 is TGTGCCAGCAGCGGAGCCGGGGAGCTGTTTTTT. Its translation is CASSGAGELFF.

The V call is TRBV5-1, the J call TRBJ1-4; D unresolved. The CDR3 has 13 residues. The germline V gene encodes CDR1 SGHRS and CDR2 YFSETQ. The ends were cut back, 4 bases at V and 5 bases at J, with 9 bases in the middle. The DNA of the CDR3 is TGCGCCAGCAGCCGGACTGGAAATGAAAAACTGTTTTTT. It is translated as CASSRTGNEKLFF.

This CDR3 reads CASSPLASPYNEQFF. CDR3 DNA sequence: TGTGCCAGCAGTCCCTTAGCGTCGCCCTACAATGAGCAGTTCTTC. This sequence joins TRBV6-5 and TRBJ2-1; tentatively, D is TRBD2 (5 bases). Trimming shortened V by 5 bases and J by 2 bases, and 13 bases separated the two germline ends. The CDR3 has 15 residues. The germline V gene encodes CDR1 MNHEY and CDR2 SVGAGI.

The V and J genes are TRBV6-6 and TRBJ2-2; a weak D match, TRBD1 (5 bases). Germline V lookup: CDR1 MNHNY, CDR2 SVGAGI (reference sequence). This CDR3 contains 13 residues. Trimming shortened V by 11 bases and J by 2 bases, and 12 bases separated the two germline ends. CDR3 sequence (DNA): TGTGCCCTCAGGGCAGAAAACACCGGGGAGCTGTTTTTT. It yields the protein CALRAENTGELFF.

The J gene is TRBJ2-7, the V gene TRBV7-2, with TRBD2 as a possible D gene (6 bases). V shed 4 bases and J shed 1 base, with 11 bases lying between them. The CDR3 loop spans 14 amino acids. Germline CDR1 SGHTA, CDR2 FQGNSA. The CDR3 here is CASSSTGTSYEQYF. As DNA, the CDR3 is TGTGCCAGCAGCTCCACCGGGACTTCCTACGAGCAGTACTTC.

V gene TRBV18 combines with J gene TRBJ1-1; TRBD1 matches at 8 bases. The CDR3 spans 17 residues. V lost 1 base, J lost 0 bases, and 7 bases stayed unmatched. The germline CDR1 and CDR2 sequences are KGHSH and LQKENI. This CDR3 is CASSPRPGTGLNTEAFF. The CDR3, as DNA: TGTGCCAGCTCACCACGTCCCGGGACAGGATTGAACACTGAAGCTTTCTTT.

The genes are TRBV27 and TRBJ2-2; D remains ambiguous. CDR3 length: 12 residues. Trimming shortened V by 4 bases and J by 4 bases, and 4 bases separated the two germline ends. Germline V gene data show CDR1 as MNHEY and CDR2 as SMNVEV (reference sequence). CDR3 amino acids: CASSSFTGELFF. The CDR3 DNA sequence: TGTGCCAGCAGTTCGTTCACCGGGGAGCTGTTTTTT.